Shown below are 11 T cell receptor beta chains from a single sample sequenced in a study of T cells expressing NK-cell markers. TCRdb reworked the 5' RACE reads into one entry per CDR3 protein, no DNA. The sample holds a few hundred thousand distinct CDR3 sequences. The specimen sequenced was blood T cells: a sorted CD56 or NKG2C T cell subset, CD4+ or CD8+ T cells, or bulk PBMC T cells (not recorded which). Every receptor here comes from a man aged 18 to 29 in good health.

The CDR3 region is CASSQGQGGAQYF. The gene calls are TRBV3-1 and TRBJ2-3; TCRdb's assignment of TRBD1 cannot be checked, as there is no DNA. Looked up from germline, CDR1 is LGHDT and CDR2 is YNNKEL (reference sequence). The CDR3 sequence is 13 residues long.

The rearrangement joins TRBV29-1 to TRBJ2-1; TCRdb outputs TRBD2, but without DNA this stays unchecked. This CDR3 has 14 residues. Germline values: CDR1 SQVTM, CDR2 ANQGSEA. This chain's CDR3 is CSPFGLAGINEQFF.

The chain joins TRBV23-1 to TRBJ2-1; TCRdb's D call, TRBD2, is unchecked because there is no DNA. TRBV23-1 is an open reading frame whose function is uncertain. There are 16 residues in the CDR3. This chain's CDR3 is CASSQFRAGTNNEQFF.

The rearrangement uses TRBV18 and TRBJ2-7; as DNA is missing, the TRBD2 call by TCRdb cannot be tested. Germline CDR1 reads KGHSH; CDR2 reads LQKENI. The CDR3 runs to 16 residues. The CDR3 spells CASSRQAGASSYEQYF. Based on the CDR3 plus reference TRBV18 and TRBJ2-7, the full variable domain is NAGVMQNPRHLVRRRGQEARLRCSPMKGHSHVYWYRQLPEEGLKFMVYLQKENIIDESGMPKERFSAEFPKEGPSILRIQQVVRGDSAAYFCASSRQAGASSYEQYFGPGTRLTVT.

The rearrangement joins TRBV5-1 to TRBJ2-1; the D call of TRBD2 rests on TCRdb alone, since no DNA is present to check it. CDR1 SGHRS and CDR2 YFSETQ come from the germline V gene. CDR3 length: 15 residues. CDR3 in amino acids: CASSFIAGGPLEQFF.

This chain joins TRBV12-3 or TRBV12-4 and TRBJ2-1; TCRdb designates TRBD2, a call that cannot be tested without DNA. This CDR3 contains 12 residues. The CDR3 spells CASSGLAGVQFF.

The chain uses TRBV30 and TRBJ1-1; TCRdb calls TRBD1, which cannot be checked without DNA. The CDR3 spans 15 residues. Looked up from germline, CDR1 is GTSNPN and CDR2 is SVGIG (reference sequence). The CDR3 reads CAWIYKGGGGTEAFF. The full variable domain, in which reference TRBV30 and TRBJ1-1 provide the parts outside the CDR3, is SQTIHQWPATLVQPVGSPLSLECTVEGTSNPNLYWYRQAAGRGLQLLFYSVGIGQISSEVPQNLSASRPQDRQFILSSKKLLLSDSGFYLCAWIYKGGGGTEAFFGQGTRLTVV.

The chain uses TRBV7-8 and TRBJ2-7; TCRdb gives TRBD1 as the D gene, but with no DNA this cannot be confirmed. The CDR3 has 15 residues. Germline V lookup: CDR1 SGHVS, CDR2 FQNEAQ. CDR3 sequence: CASRPRRGVGYEQYF.

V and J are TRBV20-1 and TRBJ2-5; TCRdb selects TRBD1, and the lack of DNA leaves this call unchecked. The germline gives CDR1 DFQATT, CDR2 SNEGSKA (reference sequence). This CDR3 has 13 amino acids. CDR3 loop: CSARKKGRETQYF.

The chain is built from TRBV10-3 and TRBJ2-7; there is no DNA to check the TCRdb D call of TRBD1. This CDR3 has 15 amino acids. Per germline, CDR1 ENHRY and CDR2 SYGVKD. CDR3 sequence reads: CAISEPRQGGNEQYF.

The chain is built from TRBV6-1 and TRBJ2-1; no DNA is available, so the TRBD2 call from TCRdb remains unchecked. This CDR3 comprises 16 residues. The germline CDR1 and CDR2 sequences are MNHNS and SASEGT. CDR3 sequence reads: CATRTSGIGSYNEQFF.